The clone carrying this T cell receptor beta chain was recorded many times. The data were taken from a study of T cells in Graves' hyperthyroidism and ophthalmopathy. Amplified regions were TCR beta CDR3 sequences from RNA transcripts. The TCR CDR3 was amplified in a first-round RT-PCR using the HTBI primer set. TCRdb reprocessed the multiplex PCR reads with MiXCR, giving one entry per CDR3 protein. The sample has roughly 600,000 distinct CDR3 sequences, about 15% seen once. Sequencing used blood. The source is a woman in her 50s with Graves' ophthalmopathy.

The CDR3 loop is CASIGTSGSDEQFF. The CDR3 region has the DNA TGTGCCAGCATCGGGACTAGCGGGAGCGATGAGCAGTTCTTC. The V and J genes are TRBV12-3 or TRBV12-4 and TRBJ2-1, with 14 bases that match TRBD2. Germline trimming cut 7 bases from V and 8 bases from J; bases unmatched to any gene: 4. The length of the CDR3 is 14 residues.